This is a list of T cell receptor beta chains from one sample in a study of blood T cell repertoires in COVID-19. The table came from immunoSEQ multiplex PCR; TCRdb's copy has only in-frame clones and leaves some out. The table records 210,000 or so clones, about 80% of them present only once. The material sequenced was PBMCs or T cells enriched from blood (not recorded which). The receptor set was obtained from a man between 60 and 75 years old who had recovered from COVID-19. Each CDR3 is given with its conserved first and last residue. A D gene is named only where the DNA matches it firmly. Clone size is given for some rows only: seen once, a few or many times, or a class if the clone is expanded.

D,V,J,size,CDR3,DNA
.,TRBV5-1,TRBJ1-5,.,CASSLVPGREPQHF,TGCGCCAGCAGCTTGGTTCCAGGGAGGGAGCCCCAGCATTTT
.,TRBV12-2,TRBJ2-1,.,CASRSTTGYNEQFF,TGTGCAAGTCGCTCTACAACAGGTTACAATGAGCAGTTCTTC
TRBD2,TRBV19,TRBJ2-1,.,CASSPSSGDYNEQFF,TGTGCCAGTAGTCCCTCTAGCGGGGACTACAATGAGCAGTTCTTC
TRBD1,TRBV19,TRBJ1-1,few,CASSFTGGYTEAFF,TGTGCCAGTAGTTTCACAGGGGGGTACACTGAAGCTTTCTTT
TRBD2,TRBV7-2,TRBJ2-5,.,CASSPTRGEQETQYF,TGTGCCAGCAGCCCGACACGGGGGGAACAAGAGACCCAGTACTTC
.,TRBV27,TRBJ2-2,many,CASSPRMTGTGELFF,TGTGCCAGCAGTCCCCGAATGACTGGCACCGGGGAGCTGTTTTTT
TRBD1,TRBV7-9,TRBJ2-3,.,CASSLSTGGTDTQYF,TGTGCCAGCAGCTTAAGTACAGGGGGCACAGATACGCAGTATTTT
TRBD1,TRBV7-9,TRBJ2-7,.,CASSPARDRGEQYF,TGTGCCAGCAGCCCAGCCCGGGACAGGGGTGAGCAGTACTTC
.,TRBV5-6,TRBJ2-7,.,CASSSGIPSYEQYF,TGTGCCAGCAGCTCCGGGATTCCATCCTACGAGCAGTACTTC
.,TRBV7-8,TRBJ2-7,.,CASSLRSREESEQYF,TGTGCCAGCAGCTTACGGTCCAGGGAGGAGAGCGAGCAGTACTTC
.,TRBV7-6,TRBJ2-3,few,CASSLAGGSPDTQYF,TGTGCCAGCAGCTTAGCGGGGGGATCGCCAGATACGCAGTATTTT
TRBD2,TRBV7-9,TRBJ2-1,.,CASSLGGTSVNEQFF,TGTGCCAGCAGCTTAGGGGGGACTAGCGTTAATGAGCAGTTCTTC
.,TRBV5-1,TRBJ1-1,.,CASSLNGGEAFF,TGCGCCAGCAGCTTGAATGGCGGAGAAGCTTTCTTT
TRBD1,TRBV5-6,TRBJ1-4,.,CASSTGTVNEKLFF,TGTGCCAGCAGCACCGGGACAGTTAATGAAAAACTGTTTTTT
.,TRBV29-1,TRBJ2-7,few,CSVGGRGYEQYF,TGCAGCGTTGGTGGCAGAGGCTACGAGCAGTACTTC